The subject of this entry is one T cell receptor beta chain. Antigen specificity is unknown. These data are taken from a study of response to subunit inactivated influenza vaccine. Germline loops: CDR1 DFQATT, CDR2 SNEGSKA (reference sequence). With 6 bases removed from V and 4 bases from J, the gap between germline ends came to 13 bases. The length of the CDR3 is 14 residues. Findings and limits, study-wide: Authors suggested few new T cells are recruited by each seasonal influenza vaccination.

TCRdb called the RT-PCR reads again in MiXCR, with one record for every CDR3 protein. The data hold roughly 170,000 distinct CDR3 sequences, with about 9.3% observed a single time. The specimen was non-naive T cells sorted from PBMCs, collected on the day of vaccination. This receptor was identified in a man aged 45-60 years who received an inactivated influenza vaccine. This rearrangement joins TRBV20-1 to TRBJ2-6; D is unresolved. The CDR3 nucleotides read TGCAGTGCCCGGGCCGTAGGGGGGGCCAACGTCCTGACTTTC. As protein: CSARAVGGANVLTF.